The 20 T cell receptor beta chains in this list originate from one sample, sequenced in a study of blood T cell repertoires in COVID-19. The method was immunoSEQ multiplex PCR; TCRdb's version includes in-frame clones alone and lacks a portion of them. Among about 260,000 clones listed, 86% were seen once. Sequencing was performed on PBMCs or T cells enriched from blood (not recorded which). These TCRs come from a woman in her forties or fifties who had recovered from COVID-19.

The chain carries TRBV14 and TRBJ2-3; TRBD1 matches 7 bases. The CDR3 totals 19 residues. The germline V gene encodes CDR1 SGHDN and CDR2 FVKESK. V was pared by 2 bases and J by 1 base, with 15 bases of the junction left unmatched. DNA of the CDR3: TGTGCCAGCAGCCAATCCAACCTATTTGGGCAGGGGGGCACAGATACGCAGTATTTT. Encoded protein: CASSQSNLFGQGGTDTQYF.

The chain joins TRBV7-2 to TRBJ2-5, with D perhaps matching TRBD2 (6 bases). This CDR3 contains 13 residues. Germline values: CDR1 SGHTA, CDR2 FQGNSA. Trimming removed 7 bases at V and 0 bases at J, with 9 bases between. CDR3 sequence reads: CASKRLDQETQYF. DNA of the CDR3: TGTGCCAGCAAAAGACTAGACCAAGAGACCCAGTACTTC. The entire variable domain, with the rest obtained from reference TRBV7-2 and TRBJ2-5, is as follows: GAGVSQSPSNKVTEKGKDVELRCDPISGHTALYWYRQSLGQGLEFLIYFQGNSAPDKSGLPSDRFSAERTGGSVSTLTIQRTQQEDSAVYLCASKRLDQETQYFGPGTRLLVL.

This chain joins TRBV7-2 and TRBJ2-3; 12 bases align to TRBD2. V was clipped by 4 bases and J by 8 bases; unmatched bases: 13. CDR3 length: 17 residues. Germline V gene lookup returns CDR1 SGHTA and CDR2 FQGNSA. The DNA for the CDR3 is TGTGCCAGCAGCTCGCCACTAGCGGGGGGTACCTCCGCTACGCAGTATTTT. It translates to CASSSPLAGGTSATQYF.

The rearrangement joins TRBV6-5 to TRBJ1-1; perhaps TRBD1 as D (5 bases). Trimming took 10 bases from V and 0 from J, leaving 12 bases between them. The CDR3 has 13 residues. CDR1 and CDR2 from the germline V gene are MNHEY and SVGAGI. The CDR3 DNA follows: TGTGCCACGGGGGATCCGATGAACACTGAAGCTTTCTTT. Translated, it gives CATGDPMNTEAFF.

The rearrangement uses TRBV15 and TRBJ2-7; TRBD2 matches 9 bases. In germline, CDR1 is LNHNV, CDR2 YYDKDF (reference sequence). J gave up 6 bases and V 3 bases, and 6 bases lay outside the gene matches. This CDR3 spans 14 amino acids. CDR3 sequence (DNA): TGTGCCACCAGCAGCACTAGCGGGCATGTCGAGCAGTACTTC. It encodes CATSSTSGHVEQYF.

This chain joins TRBV28 and TRBJ1-3, with a weak D call TRBD1 (5 bases). Germline CDR1 and CDR2: MDHEN and SYDVKM. The CDR3 covers 14 residues. V lost 3 bases and J 2 bases, leaving 8 bases between the germline ends. CDR3 coding DNA: TGTGCCAGCAGTTTTTCAGGGACTGGAAACACCATATATTTT. Translated: CASSFSGTGNTIYF. Full variable domain (outside the CDR3, taken from reference TRBV28 and TRBJ1-3): DVKVTQSSRYLVKRTGEKVFLECVQDMDHENMFWYRQDPGLGLRLIYFSYDVKMKEKGDIPEGYSVSREKKERFSLILESASTNQTSMYLCASSFSGTGNTIYFGEGSWLTVV.

This clone showed up just once. The chain recombines TRBV2 with TRBJ2-3; 9 bases align to TRBD1. V trimming: 6 bases; J trimming: 10 bases; junction bases outside the gene matches: 5. This CDR3 comprises 12 residues. Germline V lookup: CDR1 SNHLY, CDR2 FYNNEI. This CDR3 is CASRPDRGAQYF. CDR3 nucleotide sequence: TGTGCCAGCAGACCTGACAGGGGGGCGCAGTATTTT.

The chain employs TRBV9 and TRBJ1-2; a possible D gene is TRBD1 (5 bases). This CDR3 has 14 residues. V lost 3 bases and J 3 bases, leaving 12 bases between the germline ends. Germline CDR1 and CDR2: SGDLS and YYNGEE. CDR3 coding DNA: TGTGCCAGCAGCGCCTCCATAGGGGACTATGGCTACACCTTC. This codes for CASSASIGDYGYTF.

The J gene is TRBJ1-3, the V gene TRBV6-2 or TRBV6-3, with D unresolved. Between the trimmed V and J ends, which lost 5 bases and 4 bases, there was a span of 9 bases. This CDR3 is 13 amino acids long. Germline-derived CDR1 and CDR2 are MNHEY and SVGEGT. The CDR3: CASSTELGNTIYF. CDR3 DNA: TGTGCCAGCAGTACGGAGCTCGGAAACACCATATATTTT.

J is TRBJ1-2 and V is TRBV27; 7 bases match TRBD1. J lost 3 bases, V lost 4 bases, and 11 bases had no gene match. The CDR3 is 16 amino acids. The V gene's germline CDR1 is MNHEY and CDR2 SMNVEV (reference sequence). The CDR3 protein is CASSSMGQIPDYGYTF. In DNA form, the CDR3 reads TGTGCCAGCAGTTCAATGGGACAGATCCCCGACTATGGCTACACCTTC.

In this sample, this clone turned up a few times. J is TRBJ1-4 and V is TRBV6-6, with D unresolved. The CDR3 contains 15 residues. In germline, CDR1 is MNHNY, CDR2 SVGAGI (reference sequence). Trimming took 6 bases from V and 6 from J, leaving 17 bases between them. The CDR3 region is CASSHIGRWDEKLFF. In nucleotides, the CDR3 is TGTGCCAGCAGCCATATAGGGAGGTGGGATGAAAAACTGTTTTTT.

J is TRBJ1-5 and V is TRBV30; D gene ambiguous. V lost 1 base and J 1 base, leaving 8 bases between the germline ends. Germline V gives CDR1 GTSNPN, CDR2 SVGIG (reference sequence). The CDR3 extends over 14 amino acids. This CDR3 reads CAWSAAGSNQPQHF. Written as DNA, the CDR3 is TGTGCCTGGAGTGCCGCCGGGAGCAATCAGCCCCAGCATTTT.

The gene calls are TRBV9 and TRBJ1-5; no definite D call. Germline assignment: CDR1 SGDLS and CDR2 YYNGEE. The CDR3 covers 15 residues. Trimming removed 0 bases at V and 4 bases at J, with 11 bases between. The CDR3 region has the DNA TGTGCCAGCAGCGTAGGATCTTCGGGGAATCAGCCCCAGCATTTT. Translating it yields CASSVGSSGNQPQHF.

The chain employs TRBV5-4 and TRBJ2-1, with TRBD1 matching over 8 bases. Germline-derived CDR1 and CDR2 are SGHNT and YYREEE (reference sequence). The trim removed 1 base at V and 5 bases at J, leaving 5 bases unmatched. The CDR3 runs to 15 residues. CDR3 protein: CASSLNTGGHNEQFF. The CDR3 DNA reads as TGTGCCAGCAGCTTGAATACAGGGGGGCACAATGAGCAGTTCTTC.

The chain joins TRBV3-1 (or the pseudogene TRBV3-2) to TRBJ2-2; perhaps TRBD1 as D (6 bases). This CDR3 has 15 residues. The germline V and J ends were trimmed by 3 bases and 4 bases, with 12 bases remaining between them. Germline CDR1 is LGHDT and CDR2 is YNNKEL (reference sequence). This CDR3 reads CASSQGTRSTGELFF. DNA of the CDR3: TGTGCCAGCAGCCAGGGGACAAGAAGCACCGGGGAGCTGTTTTTT.

CDR3 in amino acids: CASSLTGTSTDTQYF. The CDR3 nucleotides read TGTGCCAGCAGTTTGACCGGGACTAGCACAGATACGCAGTATTTT. V usage is TRBV6-2 or TRBV6-3 and J usage is TRBJ2-3, with D possibly being TRBD2 (6 bases). The CDR3 has 15 residues. The germline V gene encodes CDR1 MNHEY and CDR2 SVGEGT. Trimming pared 4 bases from V and 0 bases from J, leaving 11 bases between.

V is TRBV18 and J is TRBJ1-2; perhaps TRBD1 as D (6 bases). With 6 bases removed from V and 2 bases from J, the gap between germline ends came to 13 bases. The CDR3 loop spans 14 amino acids. Germline V CDR1 and CDR2: KGHSH, LQKENI. CDR3 sequence reads: CASSAGQMNYGYTF. Written as DNA, the CDR3 is TGTGCCAGCTCTGCAGGACAGATGAACTATGGCTACACCTTC.

This chain uses TRBV6-5 with TRBJ2-7; possibly TRBD1 for D (6 bases). CDR1 is MNHEY and CDR2 is SVGAGI in the germline V gene. The CDR3 runs to 12 residues. Trimming took off 4 bases at V and 10 bases at J, with 14 bases between the two ends. Here the CDR3 DNA reads TGTGCCAGCAGTTCCCCGACAGGAATACAGTACTTC. Residues: CASSSPTGIQYF.

In its sample, this clone was seen a few times. This chain links TRBV24-1 with TRBJ2-1; maybe TRBD1 (6 bases). This CDR3 is 16 amino acids long. The V gene's germline CDR1 is KGHDR and CDR2 SFDVKD. The CDR3 region is CHTTSGGPDSNNEQFF. DNA for the CDR3: TGTCACACAACCTCTGGGGGCCCGGACAGTAACAATGAGCAGTTCTTC.

V and J are TRBV4-1 and TRBJ1-1; TRBD1 aligns across 8 bases. V was clipped by 4 bases and J by 4 bases; unmatched bases: 8. The CDR3 is 15 amino acids. Germline CDR1 and CDR2: MGHRA and YSYEKL. The CDR3 spells CASSRSDRVGTEAFF. In DNA, the CDR3 is TGCGCCAGCAGCCGGTCGGACAGGGTGGGCACTGAAGCTTTCTTT.